These T cell receptor beta chains were read from a single sample in a study of cytomegalovirus exposure and HLA in healthy donors. Assay: immunoSEQ multiplex PCR; the TCRdb copy retains only in-frame clones and omits some. The top ten clones hold approximately 2.5% of a sample with 150,000 to 160,000 clones, around 84% of them seen once. The source material was PBMCs. These receptors were taken from a woman aged 18-29 years in good health and CMV-seronegative. CDR3s include the opening cysteine and the closing phenylalanine or tryptophan. The D gene is left open where the match is weak. Expanded clones get a size class; other rows say once, few or many, or leave the size out.

-	-	TRBV18	TRBJ2-5	CASSPLTREETQYF	TGTGCCAGCTCACCCCTTACTAGGGAAGAGACCCAGTACTTC
-	-	TRBV12-2	TRBJ2-7	CASRSGTGGYEQYF	TGTGCAAGTCGCTCCGGGACAGGGGGTTACGAGCAGTACTTC
-	-	TRBV7-5	TRBJ2-7	CARSGGQEEVREQYF	TGTGCCAGAAGCGGGGGACAGGAGGAGGTCCGCGAGCAGTACTTC
-	few	TRBV9	TRBJ1-2	CASRHLDSLDGYTF	TGTGCCAGCAGACATCTTGACAGTTTAGATGGCTACACCTTC
TRBD1	-	TRBV25-1	TRBJ2-7	CASSDPRLGTGWDEQYF	TGTGCCAGCAGTGATCCAAGACTCGGGACAGGGTGGGACGAGCAGTACTTC
TRBD2	-	TRBV4-2	TRBJ2-5	CASSPPFSSGGRETQYF	TGTGCCAGCAGCCCTCCCTTTAGTAGCGGGGGCCGGGAGACCCAGTACTTC
-	once	TRBV29-1	TRBJ2-7	CSVEARRGGEQYF	TGCAGCGTTGAAGCCAGGAGGGGGGGCGAGCAGTACTTC
TRBD1	-	TRBV6-6	TRBJ1-5	CASGTGNQPQHF	TGTGCCTCGGGGACAGGCAATCAGCCCCAGCATTTT
TRBD1	-	TRBV5-4	TRBJ2-7	CASSRDRRYEQYF	TGTGCCAGCAGTAGGGACAGAAGATACGAGCAGTACTTC
-	-	TRBV5-1	TRBJ1-1	CASSLSGLANTEAFF	TGCGCCAGCAGCTTGAGCGGTTTGGCGAACACTGAAGCTTTCTTT
TRBD1	-	TRBV25-1	TRBJ1-2	CASRLQGEGYTF	TGTGCCAGCAGATTGCAGGGGGAGGGCTACACCTTC
TRBD1	-	TRBV7-3	TRBJ1-1	CASSLTGVTEAFF	TGTGCCAGCAGCTTGACAGGGGTTACTGAAGCTTTCTTT
-	-	TRBV7-2	TRBJ2-1	CASSLHHGGENEQFF	TGTGCCAGCAGCTTGCACCACGGCGGGGAGAATGAGCAGTTCTTC
TRBD2	-	TRBV9	TRBJ2-2	CASSATGLAGGPVGELFF	TGTGCCAGCAGCGCAACGGGACTAGCGGGAGGGCCTGTCGGGGAGCTGTTTTTT
-	-	TRBV28	TRBJ1-5	CASYAQGRGQPQHF	TGTGCCAGTTACGCACAGGGACGGGGTCAGCCCCAGCATTTT
TRBD2	few	TRBV28	TRBJ2-1	CASSLSTPKAGVIYNEQFF	TGTGCCAGCAGTTTATCTACGCCCAAGGCGGGAGTAATCTACAATGAGCAGTTCTTC
TRBD2	-	TRBV6-1	TRBJ2-5	CASSGTSGEAGETQYF	TGTGCCAGCAGTGGCACTAGCGGGGAGGCCGGGGAGACCCAGTACTTC